This T cell receptor (beta chain) was captured in a study of CD8 T cells in ankylosing spondylitis. Study-level results: Ankylosing spondylitis blood appeared to carry a characteristic TCR beta motif of roughly eight highly homologous variants.

Quantitative 5'-RACE with molecular barcodes generated TCR beta libraries. TCRdb fed the 5' RACE reads into MiXCR, producing one record per CDR3 protein. This sample has more than 650,000 distinct CDR3 sequences, with about an eighth found just once. As to this clonotype: What it binds is unknown.

Per the germline V gene, CDR1 is KGHSH and CDR2 is LQKENI. With 1 base removed from V and 6 bases from J, the gap between germline ends came to 17 bases. The CDR3 covers 16 residues. This clonotype was sampled from a male donor with ankylosing spondylitis. Material for sequencing was blood, either unsorted or a sorted T cell fraction (not recorded which). The genes are TRBV18 and TRBJ2-3; perhaps TRBD1 as D (5 bases). CDR3 sequence: CASSPLPDSRRDTQYF. CDR3 coding DNA: TGTGCCAGCTCACCACTCCCAGACAGTAGAAGGGATACGCAGTATTTT.